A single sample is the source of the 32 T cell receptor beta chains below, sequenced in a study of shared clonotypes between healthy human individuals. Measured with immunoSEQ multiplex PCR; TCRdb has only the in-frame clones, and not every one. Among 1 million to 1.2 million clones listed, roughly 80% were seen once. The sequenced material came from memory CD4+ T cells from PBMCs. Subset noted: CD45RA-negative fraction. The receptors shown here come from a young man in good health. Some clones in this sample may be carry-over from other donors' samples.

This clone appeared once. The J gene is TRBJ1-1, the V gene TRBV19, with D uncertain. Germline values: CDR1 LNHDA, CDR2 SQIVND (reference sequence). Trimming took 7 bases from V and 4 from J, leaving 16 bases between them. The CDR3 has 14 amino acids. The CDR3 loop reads CASTPSGRGTEAFF. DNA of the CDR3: TGTGCCAGTACCCCGAGTGGACGGGGCACTGAAGCTTTCTTT.

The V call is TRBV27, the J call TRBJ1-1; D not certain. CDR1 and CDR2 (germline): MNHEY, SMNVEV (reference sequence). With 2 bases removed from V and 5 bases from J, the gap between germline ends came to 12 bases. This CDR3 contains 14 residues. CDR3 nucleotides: TGTGCCAGCAGTTTACGGAGGAGTTCAACTGAAGCTTTCTTT. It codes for CASSLRRSSTEAFF.

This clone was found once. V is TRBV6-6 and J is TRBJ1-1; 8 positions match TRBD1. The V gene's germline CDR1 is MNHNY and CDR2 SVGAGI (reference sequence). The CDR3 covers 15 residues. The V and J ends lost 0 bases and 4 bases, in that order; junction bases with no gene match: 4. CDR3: CASSYSGDRLTEAFF. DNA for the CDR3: TGTGCCAGCAGTTACTCGGGGGACAGGCTCACTGAAGCTTTCTTT.

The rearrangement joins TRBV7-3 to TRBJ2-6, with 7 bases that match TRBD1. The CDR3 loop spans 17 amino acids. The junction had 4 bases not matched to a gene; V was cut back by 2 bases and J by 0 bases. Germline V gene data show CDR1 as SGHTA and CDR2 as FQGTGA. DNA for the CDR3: TGTGCCAGCAGCTTAGAGGGGGCAGGCTCTGGGGCCAACGTCCTGACTTTC. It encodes CASSLEGAGSGANVLTF.

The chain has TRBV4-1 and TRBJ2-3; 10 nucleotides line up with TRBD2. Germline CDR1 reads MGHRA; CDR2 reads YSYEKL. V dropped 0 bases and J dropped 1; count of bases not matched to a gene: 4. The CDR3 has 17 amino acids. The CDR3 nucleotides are TGCGCCAGCAGCCAAGAGGAGAGCGGGAGGGGCACAGATACGCAGTATTTT. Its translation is CASSQEESGRGTDTQYF.

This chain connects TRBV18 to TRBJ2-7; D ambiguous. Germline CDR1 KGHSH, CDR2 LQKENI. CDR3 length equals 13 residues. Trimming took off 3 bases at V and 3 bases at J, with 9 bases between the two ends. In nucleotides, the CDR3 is TGTGCCAGCTCACCCCTCGGATTCTACGAGCAGTACTTC. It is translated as CASSPLGFYEQYF.

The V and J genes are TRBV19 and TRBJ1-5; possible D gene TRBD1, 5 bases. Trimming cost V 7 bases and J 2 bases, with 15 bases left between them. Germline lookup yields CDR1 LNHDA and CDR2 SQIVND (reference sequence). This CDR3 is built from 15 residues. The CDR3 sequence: CASTQAGLGNQPQHF. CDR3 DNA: TGTGCCAGTACCCAAGCGGGACTGGGCAATCAGCCCCAGCATTTT.

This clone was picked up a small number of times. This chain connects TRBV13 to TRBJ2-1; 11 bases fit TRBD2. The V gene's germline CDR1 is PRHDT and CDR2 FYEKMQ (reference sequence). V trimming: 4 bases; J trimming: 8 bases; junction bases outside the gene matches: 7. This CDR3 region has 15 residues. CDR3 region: CASSYRLAGLDEQFF. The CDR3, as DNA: TGTGCCAGCAGCTATCGACTAGCGGGACTAGATGAGCAGTTCTTC.

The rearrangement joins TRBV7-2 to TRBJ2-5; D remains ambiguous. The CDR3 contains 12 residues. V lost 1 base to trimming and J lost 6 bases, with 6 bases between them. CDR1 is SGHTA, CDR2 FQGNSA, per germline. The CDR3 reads CASSLDLKTQYF. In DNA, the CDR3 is TGTGCCAGCAGCTTAGATTTAAAGACCCAGTACTTC.

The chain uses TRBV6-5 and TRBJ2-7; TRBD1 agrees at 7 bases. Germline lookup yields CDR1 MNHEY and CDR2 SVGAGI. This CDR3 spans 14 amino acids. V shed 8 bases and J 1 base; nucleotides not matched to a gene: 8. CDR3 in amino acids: CASRDRVRSYEQYF. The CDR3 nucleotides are TGTGCCAGCCGCGACAGGGTTCGGTCCTACGAGCAGTACTTC.

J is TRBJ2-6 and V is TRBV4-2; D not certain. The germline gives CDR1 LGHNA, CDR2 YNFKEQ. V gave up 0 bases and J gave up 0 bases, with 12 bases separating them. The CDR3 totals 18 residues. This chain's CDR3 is CASSQDPASPSGANVLTF. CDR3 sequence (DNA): TGTGCCAGCAGCCAAGATCCGGCGAGTCCCTCTGGGGCCAACGTCCTGACTTTC.

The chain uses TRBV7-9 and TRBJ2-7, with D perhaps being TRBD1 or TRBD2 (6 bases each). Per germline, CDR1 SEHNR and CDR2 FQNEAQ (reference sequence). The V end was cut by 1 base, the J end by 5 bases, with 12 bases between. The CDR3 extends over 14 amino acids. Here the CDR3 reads CASSLVGGTHEQYF. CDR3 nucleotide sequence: TGTGCCAGCAGCTTAGTGGGCGGGACACACGAGCAGTACTTC.

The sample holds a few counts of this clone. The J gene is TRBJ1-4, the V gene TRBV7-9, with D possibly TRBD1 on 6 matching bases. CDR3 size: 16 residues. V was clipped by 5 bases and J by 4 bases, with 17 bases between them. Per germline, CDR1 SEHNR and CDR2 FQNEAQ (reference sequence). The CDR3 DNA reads TGTGCCAGCAGCCCCCAGGGGTTATTTGATAATGAAAAACTGTTTTTT. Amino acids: CASSPQGLFDNEKLFF.

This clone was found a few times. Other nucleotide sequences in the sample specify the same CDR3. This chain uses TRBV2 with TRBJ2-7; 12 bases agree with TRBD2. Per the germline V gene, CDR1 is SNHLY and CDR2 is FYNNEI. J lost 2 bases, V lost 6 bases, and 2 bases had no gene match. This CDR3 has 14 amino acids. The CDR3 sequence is CASSRTSGAYEQYF. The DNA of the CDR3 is TGTGCCAGCAGCAGGACTAGCGGGGCCTACGAGCAGTACTTC.

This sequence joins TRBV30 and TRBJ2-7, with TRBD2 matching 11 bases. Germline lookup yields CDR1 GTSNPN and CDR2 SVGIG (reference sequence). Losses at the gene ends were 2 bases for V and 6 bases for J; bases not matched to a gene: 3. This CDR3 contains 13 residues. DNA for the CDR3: TGTGCCTGGAGTTTAGCGGGAGGGTCCGAGCAGTACTTC. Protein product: CAWSLAGGSEQYF.

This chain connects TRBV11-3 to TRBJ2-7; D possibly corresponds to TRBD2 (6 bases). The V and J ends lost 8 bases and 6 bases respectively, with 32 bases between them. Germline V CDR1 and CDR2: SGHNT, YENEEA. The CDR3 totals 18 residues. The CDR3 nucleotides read TGTGCCAGCTCCCTGGGACTCCCCGCGTTCCCCCGGCAGTGCGAGCAGTACTTC. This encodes CASSLGLPAFPRQCEQYF.

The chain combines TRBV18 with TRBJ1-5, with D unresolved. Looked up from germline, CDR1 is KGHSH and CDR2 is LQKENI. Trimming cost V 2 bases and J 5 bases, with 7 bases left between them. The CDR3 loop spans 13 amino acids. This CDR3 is CASSPSQDQPQHF. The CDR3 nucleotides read TGTGCCAGCTCACCATCCCAGGATCAGCCCCAGCATTTT.

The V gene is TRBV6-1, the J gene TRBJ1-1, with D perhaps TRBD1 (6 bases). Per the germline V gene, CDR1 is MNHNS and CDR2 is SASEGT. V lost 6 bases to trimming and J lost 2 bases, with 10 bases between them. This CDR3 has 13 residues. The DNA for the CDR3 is TGTGCCAGCAGCGGACAGTCTAACACTGAAGCTTTCTTT. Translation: CASSGQSNTEAFF.

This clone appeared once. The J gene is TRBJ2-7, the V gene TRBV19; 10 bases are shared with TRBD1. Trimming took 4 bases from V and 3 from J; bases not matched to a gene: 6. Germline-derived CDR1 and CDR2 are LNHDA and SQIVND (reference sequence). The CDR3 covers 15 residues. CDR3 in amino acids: CASSRPGQGLYEQYF. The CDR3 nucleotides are TGTGCCAGTAGTAGACCGGGACAGGGGCTCTACGAGCAGTACTTC. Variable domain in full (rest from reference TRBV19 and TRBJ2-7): DGGITQSPKYLFRKEGQNVTLSCEQNLNHDAMYWYRQDPGQGLRLIYYSQIVNDFQKGDIAEGYSVSREKKESFPLTVTSAQKNPTAFYLCASSRPGQGLYEQYFGPGTRLTVT.

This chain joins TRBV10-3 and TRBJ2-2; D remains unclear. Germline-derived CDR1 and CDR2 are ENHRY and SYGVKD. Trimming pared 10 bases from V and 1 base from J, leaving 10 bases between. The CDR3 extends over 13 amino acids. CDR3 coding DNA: TGTGCCACGAAGACGGGGAACACCGGGGAGCTGTTTTTT. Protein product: CATKTGNTGELFF.

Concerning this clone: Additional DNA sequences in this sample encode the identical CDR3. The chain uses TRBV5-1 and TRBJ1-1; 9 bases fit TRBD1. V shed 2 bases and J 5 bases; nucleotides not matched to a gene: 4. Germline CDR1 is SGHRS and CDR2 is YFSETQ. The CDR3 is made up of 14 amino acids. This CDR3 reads CASSLQGAGTEAFF. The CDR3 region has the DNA TGCGCCAGCAGCTTACAGGGGGCTGGGACTGAAGCTTTCTTT.

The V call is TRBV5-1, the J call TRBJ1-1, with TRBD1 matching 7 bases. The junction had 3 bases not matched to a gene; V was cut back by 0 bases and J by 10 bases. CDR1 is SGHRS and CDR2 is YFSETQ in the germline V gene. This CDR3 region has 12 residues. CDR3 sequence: CASSLVAGGAFF. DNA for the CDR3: TGCGCCAGCAGCTTGGTGGCAGGGGGAGCTTTCTTT.

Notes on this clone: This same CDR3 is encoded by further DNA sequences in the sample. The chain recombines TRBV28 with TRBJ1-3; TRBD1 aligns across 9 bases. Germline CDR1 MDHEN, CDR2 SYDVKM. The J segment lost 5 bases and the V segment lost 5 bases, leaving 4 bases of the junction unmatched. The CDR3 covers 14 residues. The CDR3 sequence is CASSRGQGRNTIYF. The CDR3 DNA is TGTGCCAGCAGTAGGGGACAGGGAAGAAACACCATATATTTT. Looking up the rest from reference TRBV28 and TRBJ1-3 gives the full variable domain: DVKVTQSSRYLVKRTGEKVFLECVQDMDHENMFWYRQDPGLGLRLIYFSYDVKMKEKGDIPEGYSVSREKKERFSLILESASTNQTSMYLCASSRGQGRNTIYFGEGSWLTVV.

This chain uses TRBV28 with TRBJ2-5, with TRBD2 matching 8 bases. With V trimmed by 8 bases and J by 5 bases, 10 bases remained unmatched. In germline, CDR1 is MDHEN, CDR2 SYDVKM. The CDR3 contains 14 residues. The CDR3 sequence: CASATSVGIETQYF. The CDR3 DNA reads TGTGCCAGCGCGACTAGCGTGGGTATCGAGACCCAGTACTTC.

Written as DNA, the CDR3 is TGCGCCAGCAGCCAAGTGCCCGGGACAGGGGGTGCAGCTTTCTTT. Protein: CASSQVPGTGGAAFF. The rearrangement links TRBV4-1 to TRBJ1-1; TRBD1 matches at 11 bases. The V and J ends lost 1 base and 10 bases, in that order; junction bases with no gene match: 8. CDR3 length: 15 residues. Per germline, CDR1 MGHRA and CDR2 YSYEKL.

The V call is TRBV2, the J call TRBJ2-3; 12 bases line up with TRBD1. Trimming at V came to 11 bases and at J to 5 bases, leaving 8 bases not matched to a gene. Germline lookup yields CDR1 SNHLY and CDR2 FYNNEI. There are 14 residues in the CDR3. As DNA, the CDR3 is TGTGCCCCAACGTGGGACAGGGGGCGAGATACGCAGTATTTT. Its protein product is CAPTWDRGRDTQYF.

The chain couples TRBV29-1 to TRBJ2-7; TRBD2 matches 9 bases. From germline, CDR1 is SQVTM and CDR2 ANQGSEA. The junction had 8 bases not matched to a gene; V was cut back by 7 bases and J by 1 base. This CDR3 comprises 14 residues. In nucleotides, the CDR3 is TGCAGCGCCAGAGCGGGAGGCCGGTCCTACGAGCAGTACTTC. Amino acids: CSARAGGRSYEQYF.

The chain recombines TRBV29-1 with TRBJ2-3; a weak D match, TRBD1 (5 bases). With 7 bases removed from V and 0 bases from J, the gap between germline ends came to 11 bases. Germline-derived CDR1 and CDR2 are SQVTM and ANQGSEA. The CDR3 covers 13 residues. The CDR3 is CSARQPSTDTQYF. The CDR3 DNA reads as TGCAGCGCCAGACAGCCTAGCACAGATACGCAGTATTTT.

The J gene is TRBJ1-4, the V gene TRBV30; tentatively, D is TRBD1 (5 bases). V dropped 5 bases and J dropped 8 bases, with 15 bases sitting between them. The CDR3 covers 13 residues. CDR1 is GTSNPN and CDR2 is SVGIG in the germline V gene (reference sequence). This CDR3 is CAWSRDWGEKLFF. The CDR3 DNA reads TGTGCCTGGTCACGGGACTGGGGGGAAAAACTGTTTTTT.

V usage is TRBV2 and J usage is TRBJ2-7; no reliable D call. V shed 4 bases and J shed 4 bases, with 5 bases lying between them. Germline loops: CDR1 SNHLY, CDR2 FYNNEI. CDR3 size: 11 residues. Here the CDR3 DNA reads TGTGCCAGCAGTGCGAAGTACGAGCAGTACTTC. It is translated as CASSAKYEQYF.

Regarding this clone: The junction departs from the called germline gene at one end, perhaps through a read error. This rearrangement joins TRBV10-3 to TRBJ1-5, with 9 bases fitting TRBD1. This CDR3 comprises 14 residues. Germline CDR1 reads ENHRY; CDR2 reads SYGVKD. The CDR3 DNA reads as TGTGCCAGCAGTGAAGGGACAGGGCCCCAGCCCCAGCATTTT. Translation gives CASSEGTGPQPQHF.

CDR3 bases: TGTGCCAGCAGTGACCTACAAGGGAAAATCACTGAAGCTTTCTTT. Protein product: CASSDLQGKITEAFF. V usage is TRBV6-1 and J usage is TRBJ1-1; D is undetermined. V gave up 3 bases and J gave up 4 bases, with 15 bases separating them. This CDR3 has 15 residues. CDR1 is MNHNS and CDR2 is SASEGT in the germline V gene.